This T cell receptor beta chain was observed in a study of shared T cell receptors in the human thymus. Libraries were prepared by immunoSEQ multiplex PCR; TCRdb keeps only in-frame clonotypes and omits some of them. The sample consists of just under 550,000 clones, around 78% of them appearing once. These same data were also listed under a study on human thymus T cells. From that paper: Serving as donors were healthy Finnish infants, each of whom was having open corrective surgery for congenital heart defects. During corrective heart surgery, resections were taken, and the thymus tissue came from them. Thymic and blood repertoires seemed to show skewed V and J gene use. Reports from related research described highly overlapping thymic repertoires among unrelated individuals.

Input material: thymocytes. The receptor's source is a boy less than two years old with a congenital heart defect.

The CDR3 nucleotides are TGTGCCAGCAGCGCAGGACACCTTAATTCACCCCTCCACTTT. It codes for CASSAGHLNSPLHF. The genes are TRBV6-5 and TRBJ1-6, with a weak D call TRBD1 (5 bases). This CDR3 spans 14 amino acids. V lost 6 bases and J lost 6, with 12 bases in between. CDR1 MNHEY and CDR2 SVGAGI come from the germline V gene.